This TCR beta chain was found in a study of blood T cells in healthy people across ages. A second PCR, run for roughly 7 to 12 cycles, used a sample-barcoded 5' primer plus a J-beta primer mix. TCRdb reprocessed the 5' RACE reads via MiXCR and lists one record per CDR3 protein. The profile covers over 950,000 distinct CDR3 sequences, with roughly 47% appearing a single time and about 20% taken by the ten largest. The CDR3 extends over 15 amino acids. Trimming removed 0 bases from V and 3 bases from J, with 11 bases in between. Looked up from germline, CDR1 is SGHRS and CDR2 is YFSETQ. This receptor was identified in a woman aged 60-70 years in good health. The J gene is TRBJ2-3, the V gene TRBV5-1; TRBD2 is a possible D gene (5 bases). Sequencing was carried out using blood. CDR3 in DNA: TGCGCCAGCAGCTTGGGAACTAGTCTGACAGATACGCAGTATTTT. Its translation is CASSLGTSLTDTQYF. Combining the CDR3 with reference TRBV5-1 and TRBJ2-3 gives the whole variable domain KAGVTQTPRYLIKTRGQQVTLSCSPISGHRSVSWYQQTPGQGLQFLFEYFSETQRNKGNFPGRFSGRQFSNSRSEMNVSTLELGDSALYLCASSLGTSLTDTQYFGPGTRLTVL.